The rows below give T cell receptor beta chains drawn from one sample of a study of radiotherapy plus CTLA-4 blockade in lung cancer. Sequencing was performed with immunoSEQ multiplex PCR; in TCRdb, only in-frame clones are kept and a portion is missing. The sample holds about 45,000 clones; 73% are singletons and the top ten take roughly 4%. The starting material was peripheral blood, obtained from a patient treated with radiotherapy plus ipilimumab. These receptors were taken from a human donor with non-small cell lung cancer who had a complete response to radiotherapy plus ipilimumab. Each CDR3 is given with its conserved first and last residue. Each record gives: J gene, D gene, clone size, V gene, CDR3 protein, CDR3 DNA. D genes are given only for firm matches. Size tells how often a clone was seen (once, few, many) or the class of an expanded clone, and some rows leave it out.

>TRBJ2-3|.|.|TRBV25-1
CASSLYTGDTQYF
TGTGCCAGCAGTTTGTATACAGGGGATACGCAGTATTTT
>TRBJ1-1|.|.|TRBV11-2
CASSLVSYEAFF
TGTGCCAGCAGCTTAGTCAGTTATGAAGCTTTCTTT
>TRBJ2-1|TRBD1|.|TRBV5-6
CASSLRDRGSNNEQFF
TGTGCCAGCAGCTTGAGGGACAGGGGCTCAAACAATGAGCAGTTCTTC
>TRBJ2-7|.|.|TRBV4-1
CASSQAEVSYEQYF
TGCGCCAGCAGCCAAGCGGAGGTCTCCTACGAGCAGTACTTC
>TRBJ2-1|.|once|TRBV7-2
CASSSREGASYNEQFF
TGTGCCAGCAGCTCTCGAGAGGGCGCCTCCTACAATGAGCAGTTCTTC
>TRBJ2-5|.|.|TRBV15
CATSRDQVGEDQYF
TGTGCCACCAGCAGAGATCAAGTCGGGGAGGACCAGTACTTC
>TRBJ2-1|TRBD2|.|TRBV5-1
CASAQTGLATYNEQFF
TGCGCCAGCGCCCAAACGGGACTAGCGACCTACAATGAGCAGTTCTTC
>TRBJ2-1|.|.|TRBV19
CASSLQGGSYNEQFF
TGTGCCAGTAGTTTACAGGGTGGCTCCTACAATGAGCAGTTCTTC
>TRBJ2-7|.|.|TRBV7-2
CASSSRDSLKEQYF
TGTGCCAGCAGCTCACGGGACTCCCTTAAGGAGCAGTACTTC
>TRBJ1-3|TRBD1|few|TRBV5-6
CASRRRTGESGNTIYF
TGTGCCAGCAGACGCCGGACAGGAGAATCTGGAAACACCATATATTTT
>TRBJ2-1|TRBD2|once|TRBV5-1
CASSSHSGRAYNEQFF
TGCGCCAGCAGCTCTCATAGCGGGAGAGCCTACAATGAGCAGTTCTTC
>TRBJ2-3|.|.|TRBV28
CASSSVFDTQYF
TGTGCCAGCAGTTCAGTTTTTGATACGCAGTATTTT
>TRBJ2-5|TRBD1|.|TRBV11-2
CASSLGTGGTWETQYF
TGTGCCAGCAGCTTAGGGACAGGGGGAACGTGGGAGACCCAGTACTTC
>TRBJ1-5|TRBD1|.|TRBV6-5
CASSSTGSTNQPQHF
TGTGCCAGCAGTTCGACAGGGTCCACCAATCAGCCCCAGCATTTT
>TRBJ2-4|.|.|TRBV5-6
CASSSGILAKNIQYF
TGTGCCAGCAGCTCAGGGATTCTAGCCAAAAACATTCAGTACTTC
>TRBJ1-6|.|.|TRBV6-5
CASRETRLNSPLHF
TGTGCCAGCAGAGAGACAAGGTTGAATTCACCCCTCCACTTT
>TRBJ2-5|TRBD2|.|TRBV6-1
CASSEAPPSGTQYF
TGTGCCAGCAGTGAAGCTCCCCCTAGCGGAACCCAGTACTTC
>TRBJ2-2|TRBD2|.|TRBV15
CATSREALAGVGTGELFF
TGTGCCACCAGCAGAGAGGCGCTAGCGGGAGTGGGAACCGGGGAGCTGTTTTTT
>TRBJ1-2|.|.|TRBV27
CASSFGGANYGYTF
TGTGCCAGCAGTTTCGGGGGTGCTAACTATGGCTACACCTTC
>TRBJ2-7|.|few|TRBV29-1
CSVDRQGGGYEQYF
TGCAGCGTTGATAGACAGGGAGGAGGCTACGAGCAGTACTTC
>TRBJ2-7|TRBD1|.|TRBV9
CASSVSTGGPSYEQYF
TGTGCCAGCAGCGTCAGCACAGGGGGCCCCTCCTACGAGCAGTACTTC
>TRBJ1-5|TRBD1|.|TRBV15
CATSRAGQGGNQPQHF
TGTGCCACCAGCAGAGCGGGACAGGGTGGCAATCAGCCCCAGCATTTT